This TCR beta chain is drawn from a study of T-cell memory formation after mild COVID-19. Study outcomes and limitations: The pre-infection memory compartment contained some responding clones, suggesting cross-reactive memory joined.

TCRdb independently ran MiXCR on the 5' RACE reads; one entry per CDR3 protein. The data contain roughly 610,000 distinct CDR3 sequences, 17% of them singletons. As regards this clonotype: No antigen is known for it.

The CDR3 runs to 12 residues. The ends lost 7 bases at V and 8 bases at J; junction bases unmatched: 7. The clonotype originates from an adult woman who had mild COVID-19 (a few samples of this study predate the infection). Cell type and time point are not known. Sequenced material: PBMCs or a T cell subset sorted from them (not recorded which). This chain uses TRBV12-3 or TRBV12-4 with TRBJ1-1; 7 nucleotides line up with TRBD1. The CDR3 here is CASTQGGREAFF. The CDR3 DNA reads as TGTGCCAGCACCCAGGGGGGGCGGGAAGCTTTCTTT.